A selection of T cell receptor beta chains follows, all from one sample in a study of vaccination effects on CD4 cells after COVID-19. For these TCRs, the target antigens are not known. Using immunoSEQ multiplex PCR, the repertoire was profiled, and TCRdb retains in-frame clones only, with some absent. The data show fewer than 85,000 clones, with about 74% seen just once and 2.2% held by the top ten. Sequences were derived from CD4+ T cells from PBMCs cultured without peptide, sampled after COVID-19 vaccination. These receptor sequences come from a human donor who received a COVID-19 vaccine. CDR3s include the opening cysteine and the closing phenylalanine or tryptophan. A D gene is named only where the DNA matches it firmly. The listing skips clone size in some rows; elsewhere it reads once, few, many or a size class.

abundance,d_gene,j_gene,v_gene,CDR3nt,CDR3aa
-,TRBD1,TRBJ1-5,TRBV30,TGTGCCTGGAGTCCCGGGACAGGGAGAACCTATAGCAATCAGCCCCAGCATTTT,CAWSPGTGRTYSNQPQHF
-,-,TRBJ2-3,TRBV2,TGTGCCAGCAGTTCCCCCGGGGGCAGCACAGATACGCAGTATTTT,CASSSPGGSTDTQYF
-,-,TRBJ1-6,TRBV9,TGTGCCAGCAGCGTAGCATGGGGCGCAGATTCACCCCTCCACTTT,CASSVAWGADSPLHF
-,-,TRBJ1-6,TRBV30,TGTGCCTGGAGGATGGATAGCTCACCCCTCCACTTT,CAWRMDSSPLHF
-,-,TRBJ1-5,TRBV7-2,TGTGCCAGCAGCCAGAACAGGGAGAATCAGCCCCAGCATTTT,CASSQNRENQPQHF
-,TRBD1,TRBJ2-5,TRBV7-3,TGTGCCAGCAGCTGGACAGGGGAAGAGACCCAGTACTTC,CASSWTGEETQYF
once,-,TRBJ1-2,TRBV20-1,TGCAGTGCTAGTGGGGCAATCTATGGCTACACCTTC,CSASGAIYGYTF
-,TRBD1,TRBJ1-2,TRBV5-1,TGCGCCAGCAGCTTGGCCGGGACAGTGGGTACTAACTATGGCTACACCTTC,CASSLAGTVGTNYGYTF
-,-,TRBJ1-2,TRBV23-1,TGCGCCAGCAGTCTGACCTCGGGGTACGGCTATGGCTACACCTTC,CASSLTSGYGYGYTF
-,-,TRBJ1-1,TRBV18,TGTGCCAGCTCACCTAGAGGGGGAAGCGGCACTGAAGCTTTCTTT,CASSPRGGSGTEAFF
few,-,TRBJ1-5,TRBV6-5,TGTGCCAGCAGTAGCAATACCGGGACGCACCAGCCCCAGCATTTT,CASSSNTGTHQPQHF
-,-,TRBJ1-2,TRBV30,TGTGCCTGGAGTTCAAGACTGGGGGGGGTCATTCCTATTTATGGCTACACCTTC,CAWSSRLGGVIPIYGYTF
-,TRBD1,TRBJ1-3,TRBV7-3,TGTGCCAGCAGCTTAGGCGGACAGGGGGCATACACCATATATTTT,CASSLGGQGAYTIYF
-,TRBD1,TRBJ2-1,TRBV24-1,TGTGCCACCAGTGATCTATCCCCACAGGGGGCCTACAATGAGCAGTTCTTC,CATSDLSPQGAYNEQFF
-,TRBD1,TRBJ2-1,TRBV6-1,TGTGCCAGCAGTGAAGCGAGGGGACAGGGGATCAATGAGCAGTTCTTC,CASSEARGQGINEQFF
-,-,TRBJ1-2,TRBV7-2,TGTGCCAGCAGCTCCCCGGGGTTGAACTATGGCTACACCTTC,CASSSPGLNYGYTF
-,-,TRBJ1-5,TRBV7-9,TGTGCCAGCAGCTTAGGGGAGTCGGCCCAGCATTTT,CASSLGESAQHF
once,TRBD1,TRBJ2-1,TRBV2,TGTGCCAGCAGTGGGCAGGGGGCGCCTTCTGGTGAGCAGTTCTTC,CASSGQGAPSGEQFF
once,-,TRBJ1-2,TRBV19,TGTGCCAGTAGTAGTGTCCGGGGGCAGCTCCATGGCTACACCTTC,CASSSVRGQLHGYTF
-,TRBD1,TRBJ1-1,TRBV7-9,TGTGCCAGCAGCCCACTACAGGGGATGAACACTGAAGCTTTCTTT,CASSPLQGMNTEAFF